This TCR beta chain was obtained from a study of quantifying T cell responses using KT2 cells. Whole-study context: TCR alpha and beta constant-region primers primed reverse transcription of RNA. The second PCR ran as a qPCR until a predetermined fluorescence threshold was reached.

This clonotype was counted between two and nine times. From germline, CDR1 is SGHTA and CDR2 FQGNSA. This CDR3 region has 16 residues. Unmatched junction bases numbered 12, after V lost 5 bases and J lost 4 bases. An oligo carrying a UMI was ligated to the cDNA 3' end. The first PCR ran 4 to 5 cycles with an equimolar RC1.1 and RC1.2 beta primer mix. Via MiXCR, TCRdb re-called the UMI-ligation and nested PCR reads, giving one row per CDR3 protein. This table holds tens of thousands of distinct CDR3 sequences, around a tenth found once. The chain couples TRBV7-2 to TRBJ2-5; TRBD1 aligns across 8 bases. The sequenced sample consisted of PBMCs spiked with cells of the T cell clone KT2. The sequence came from a human donor. The CDR3 spells CASSPWTGSARETQYF. CDR3 nucleotide sequence: TGTGCCAGCAGCCCCTGGACAGGGTCTGCTCGAGAGACCCAGTACTTC.